A single sample is the source of the 5 T cell receptor beta chains below, sequenced in a study of blood T cell repertoires in COVID-19. Sequencing was performed with immunoSEQ multiplex PCR; in TCRdb, only in-frame clones are kept and a portion is missing. The profile shows 53,000 or so clones, just under 80% of them singletons. Sequencing used peripheral blood. Receptor source: a human donor with active or convalescent COVID-19. The donor label of this sample is uncertain.

This chain connects TRBV24-1 to TRBJ1-2, with D maybe TRBD1 (6 bases). The CDR3 is 17 residues long. V lost 2 bases and J lost 3, with 18 bases in between. Per germline, CDR1 KGHDR and CDR2 SFDVKD. The CDR3 reads CATSDSRHTGSYYGYTF. The DNA for the CDR3 is TGTGCCACCAGTGATTCGCGTCACACAGGGTCATACTATGGCTACACCTTC.

This chain connects TRBV20-1 to TRBJ2-3; D uncertain. CDR1 and CDR2 (germline): DFQATT, SNEGSKA (reference sequence). Trimming cost V 6 bases and J 5 bases, with 9 bases left between them. CDR3 length equals 11 residues. In DNA, the CDR3 is TGCAGTGCAACGTTCGGAGATACGCAGTATTTT. This sequence encodes CSATFGDTQYF.

The genes are TRBV6-6 and TRBJ2-3; TRBD1 agrees at 8 bases. Looked up from germline, CDR1 is MNHNY and CDR2 is SVGAGI (reference sequence). The CDR3 consists of 15 residues. The junction had 9 bases not matched to a gene; V was cut back by 4 bases and J by 6 bases. The DNA of the CDR3 is TGTGCCAGCAGTTCCCTGGACAGGGTCGGCGATACGCAGTATTTT. Translation gives CASSSLDRVGDTQYF.

This clone was picked up one time. This rearrangement joins TRBV18 to TRBJ2-3; 11 bases line up with TRBD2. In germline, CDR1 is KGHSH, CDR2 LQKENI. Trimming removed 2 bases from V and 4 bases from J; junction bases left unmatched: 11. CDR3 length: 18 amino acids. For the CDR3, the DNA is TGTGCCAGCTCACCATCTTTAGCGGGAGGGACTCTGGCAGATACGCAGTATTTT. This sequence encodes CASSPSLAGGTLADTQYF.

CDR3 amino acids: CASSQTGGVDTEAFF. The CDR3 DNA sequence: TGCGCCAGCAGCCAAACTGGGGGGGTGGACACTGAAGCTTTCTTT. The chain employs TRBV4-3 and TRBJ1-1, with D possibly matching TRBD1 (5 bases). Germline CDR1 and CDR2: LGHNA and YSLEER. The CDR3 extends over 15 amino acids. Trimming pared 2 bases from V and 3 bases from J, leaving 13 bases between.